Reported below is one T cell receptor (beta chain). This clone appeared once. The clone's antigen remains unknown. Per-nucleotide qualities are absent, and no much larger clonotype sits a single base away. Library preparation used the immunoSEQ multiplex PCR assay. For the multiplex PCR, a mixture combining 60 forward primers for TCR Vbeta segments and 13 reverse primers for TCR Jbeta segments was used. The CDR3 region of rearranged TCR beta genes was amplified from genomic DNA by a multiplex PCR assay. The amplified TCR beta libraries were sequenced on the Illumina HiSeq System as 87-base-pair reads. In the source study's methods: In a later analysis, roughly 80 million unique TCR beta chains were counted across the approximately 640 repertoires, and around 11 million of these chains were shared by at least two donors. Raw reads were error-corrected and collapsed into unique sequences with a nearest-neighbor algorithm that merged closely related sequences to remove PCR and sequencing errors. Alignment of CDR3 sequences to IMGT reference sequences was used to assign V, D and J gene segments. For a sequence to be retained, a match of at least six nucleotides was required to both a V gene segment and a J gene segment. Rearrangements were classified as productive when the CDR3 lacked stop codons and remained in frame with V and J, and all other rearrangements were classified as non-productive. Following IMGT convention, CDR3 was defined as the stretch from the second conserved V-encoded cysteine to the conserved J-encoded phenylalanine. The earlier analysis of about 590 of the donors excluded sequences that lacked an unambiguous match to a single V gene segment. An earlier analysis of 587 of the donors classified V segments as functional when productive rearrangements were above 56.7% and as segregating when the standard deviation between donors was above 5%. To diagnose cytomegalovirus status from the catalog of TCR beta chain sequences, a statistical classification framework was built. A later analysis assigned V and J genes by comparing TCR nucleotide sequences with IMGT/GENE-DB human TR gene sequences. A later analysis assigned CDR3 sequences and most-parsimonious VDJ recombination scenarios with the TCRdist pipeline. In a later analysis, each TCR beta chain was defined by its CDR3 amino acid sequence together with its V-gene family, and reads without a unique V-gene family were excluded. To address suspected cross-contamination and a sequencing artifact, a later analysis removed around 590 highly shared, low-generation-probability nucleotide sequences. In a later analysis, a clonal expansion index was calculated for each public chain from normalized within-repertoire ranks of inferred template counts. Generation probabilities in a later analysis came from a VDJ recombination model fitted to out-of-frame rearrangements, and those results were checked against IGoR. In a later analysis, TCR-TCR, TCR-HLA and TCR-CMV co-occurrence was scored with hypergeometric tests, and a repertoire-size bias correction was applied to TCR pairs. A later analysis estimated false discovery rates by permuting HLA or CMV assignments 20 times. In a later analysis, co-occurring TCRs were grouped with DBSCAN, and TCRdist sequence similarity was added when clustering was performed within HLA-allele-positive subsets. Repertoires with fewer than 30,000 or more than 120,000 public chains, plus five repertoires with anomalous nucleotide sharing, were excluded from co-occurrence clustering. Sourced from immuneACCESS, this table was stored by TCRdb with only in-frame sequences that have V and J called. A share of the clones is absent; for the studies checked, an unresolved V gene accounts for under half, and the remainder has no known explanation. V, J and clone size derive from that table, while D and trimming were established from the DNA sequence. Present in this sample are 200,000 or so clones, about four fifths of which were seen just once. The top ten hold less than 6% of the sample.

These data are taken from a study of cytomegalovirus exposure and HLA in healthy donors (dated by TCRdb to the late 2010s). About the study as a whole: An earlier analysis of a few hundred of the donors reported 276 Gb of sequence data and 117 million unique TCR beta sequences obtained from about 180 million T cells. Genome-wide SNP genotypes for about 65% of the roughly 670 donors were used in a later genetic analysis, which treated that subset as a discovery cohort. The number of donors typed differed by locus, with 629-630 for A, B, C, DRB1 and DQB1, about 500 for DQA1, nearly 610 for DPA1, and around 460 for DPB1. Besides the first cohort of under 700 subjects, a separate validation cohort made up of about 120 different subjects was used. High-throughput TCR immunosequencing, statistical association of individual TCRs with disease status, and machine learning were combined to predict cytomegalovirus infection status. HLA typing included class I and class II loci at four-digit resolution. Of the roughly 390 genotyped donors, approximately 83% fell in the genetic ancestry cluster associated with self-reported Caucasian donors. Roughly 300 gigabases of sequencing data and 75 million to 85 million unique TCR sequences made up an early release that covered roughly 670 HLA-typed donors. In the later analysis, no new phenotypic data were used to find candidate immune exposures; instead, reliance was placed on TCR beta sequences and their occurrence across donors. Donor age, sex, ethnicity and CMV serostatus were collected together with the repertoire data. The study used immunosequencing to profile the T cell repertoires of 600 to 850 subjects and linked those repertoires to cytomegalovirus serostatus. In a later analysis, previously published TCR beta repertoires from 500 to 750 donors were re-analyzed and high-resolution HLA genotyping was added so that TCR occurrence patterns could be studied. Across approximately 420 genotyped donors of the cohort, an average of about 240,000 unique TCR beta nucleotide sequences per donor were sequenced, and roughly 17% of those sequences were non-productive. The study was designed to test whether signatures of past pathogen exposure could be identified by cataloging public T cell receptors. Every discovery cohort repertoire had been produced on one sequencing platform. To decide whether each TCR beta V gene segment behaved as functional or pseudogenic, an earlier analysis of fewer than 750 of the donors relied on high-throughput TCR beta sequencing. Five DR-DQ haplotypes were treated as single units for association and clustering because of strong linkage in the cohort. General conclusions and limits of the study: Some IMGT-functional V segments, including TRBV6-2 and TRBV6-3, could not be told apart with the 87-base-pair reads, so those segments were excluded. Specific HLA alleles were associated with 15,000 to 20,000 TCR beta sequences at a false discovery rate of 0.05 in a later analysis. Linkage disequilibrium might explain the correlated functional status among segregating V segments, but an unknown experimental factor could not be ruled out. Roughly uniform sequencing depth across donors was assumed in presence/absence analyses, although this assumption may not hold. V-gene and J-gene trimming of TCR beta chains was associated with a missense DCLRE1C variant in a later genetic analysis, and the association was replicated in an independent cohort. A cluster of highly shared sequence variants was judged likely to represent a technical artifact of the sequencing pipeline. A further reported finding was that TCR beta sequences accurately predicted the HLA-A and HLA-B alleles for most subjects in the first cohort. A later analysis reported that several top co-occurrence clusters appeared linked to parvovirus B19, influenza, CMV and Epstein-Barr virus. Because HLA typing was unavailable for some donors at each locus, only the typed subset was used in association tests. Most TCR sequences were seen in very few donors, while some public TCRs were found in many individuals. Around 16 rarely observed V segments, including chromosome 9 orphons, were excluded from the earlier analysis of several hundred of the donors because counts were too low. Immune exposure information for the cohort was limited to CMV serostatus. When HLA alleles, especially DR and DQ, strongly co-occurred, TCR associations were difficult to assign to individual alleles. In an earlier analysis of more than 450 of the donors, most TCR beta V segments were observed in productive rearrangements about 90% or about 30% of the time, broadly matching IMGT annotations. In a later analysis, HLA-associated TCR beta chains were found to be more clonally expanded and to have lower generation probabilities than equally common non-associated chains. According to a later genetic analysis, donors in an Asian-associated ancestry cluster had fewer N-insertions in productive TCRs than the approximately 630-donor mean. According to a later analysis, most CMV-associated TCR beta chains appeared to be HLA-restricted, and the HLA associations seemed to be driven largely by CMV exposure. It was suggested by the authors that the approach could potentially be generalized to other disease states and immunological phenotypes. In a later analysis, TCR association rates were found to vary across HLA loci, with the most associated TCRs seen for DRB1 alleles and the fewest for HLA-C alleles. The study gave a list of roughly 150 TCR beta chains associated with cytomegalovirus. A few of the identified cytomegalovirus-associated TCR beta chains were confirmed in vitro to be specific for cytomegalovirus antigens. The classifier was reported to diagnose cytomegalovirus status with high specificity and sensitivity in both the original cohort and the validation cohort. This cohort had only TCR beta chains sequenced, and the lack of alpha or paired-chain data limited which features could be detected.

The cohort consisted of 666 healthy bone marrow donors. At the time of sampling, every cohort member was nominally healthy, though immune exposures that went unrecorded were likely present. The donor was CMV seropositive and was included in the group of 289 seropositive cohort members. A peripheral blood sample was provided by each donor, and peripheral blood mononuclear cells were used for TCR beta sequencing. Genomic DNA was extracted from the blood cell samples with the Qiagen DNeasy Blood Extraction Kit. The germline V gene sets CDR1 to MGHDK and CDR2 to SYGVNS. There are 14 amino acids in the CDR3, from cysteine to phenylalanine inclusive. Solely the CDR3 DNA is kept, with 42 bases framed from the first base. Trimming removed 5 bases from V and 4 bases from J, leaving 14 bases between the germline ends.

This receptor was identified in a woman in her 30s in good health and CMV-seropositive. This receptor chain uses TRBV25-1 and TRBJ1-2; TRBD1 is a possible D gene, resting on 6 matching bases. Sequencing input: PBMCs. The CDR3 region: CASSSGGASYGYTF. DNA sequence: TGTGCCAGCAGTAGCGGGGGCGCGAGCTATGGCTACACCTTC.